The 11 T cell receptor beta chains in this list originate from one sample, sequenced in a study of T-cell memory formation after mild COVID-19. Each CDR3 protein is one row after TCRdb ran MiXCR on the 5' RACE reads. The sample contains 170,000 or so distinct CDR3 sequences, about a fifth of which appear only once. The source material was PBMCs or a T cell subset sorted from them (not recorded which). Receptor source: an adult woman who had mild COVID-19 (a few samples of this study predate the infection). Cell type and time point are not known.

The V and J genes are TRBV6-2 or TRBV6-3 and TRBJ2-7; TRBD2 might be the D (5 bases). V lost 4 bases to trimming and J lost 3 bases, with 13 bases between them. The CDR3 sequence is 14 residues long. CDR1 is MNHEY and CDR2 is SVGEGT in the germline V gene. In nucleotides, the CDR3 is TGTGCCAGCAGTTCGCGCGGGCAAATCTACGAGCAGTACTTC. Amino acid sequence: CASSSRGQIYEQYF.

This clonotype has only a few counts. The gene calls are TRBV13 and TRBJ2-5, with D perhaps TRBD2 (7 bases). There are 14 residues in the CDR3. CDR1 PRHDT and CDR2 FYEKMQ come from the germline V gene (reference sequence). The V end lost 5 bases, the J end lost 5 bases, and 15 bases lay between the germline ends. The CDR3 DNA reads as TGTGCCAGCAGCCCCGCGGAGGGGGGGGAGACCCAGTACTTC. This sequence encodes CASSPAEGGETQYF.

This clonotype appeared a single time. The chain recombines TRBV12-5 with TRBJ2-1; unclear D gene. Germline CDR1 is LGHNT and CDR2 is FRNRAP. Trimming cost V 1 base and J 0 bases, with 22 bases left between them. The CDR3 extends over 20 amino acids. The DNA for the CDR3 is TGTGCTAGTGGTTTGGATTACGCTAGTATTGGAAGGAGCTCCTACAATGAGCAGTTCTTC. Encoded protein: CASGLDYASIGRSSYNEQFF.

Concerning this clonotype: A much bigger clone sits one base away, suggesting this may be a read error. The chain is built from TRBV5-8 and TRBJ2-2; 9 positions agree with TRBD1. The CDR3 runs 14 residues. Per germline, CDR1 SGHTS and CDR2 YDEGEE. As DNA, the CDR3 is TGTTCCAGCAGCTGGGGACAGGGTGCCGGGGAGCTGTTTTTT. Its protein product is CSSSWGQGAGELFF.

This clonotype came up a few times. The gene calls are TRBV4-1 and TRBJ2-3, with 15 bases lining up with TRBD2. Trimming cost V 2 bases and J 5 bases; bases outside gene matches: 8. The length of the CDR3 is 18 residues. CDR1 is MGHRA and CDR2 is YSYEKL in the germline V gene. The CDR3 coding sequence is TGCGCCAGCAGCCAAACCGGGACTAGCGGGGGGCCGGGAGATACGCAGTATTTT. Translating gives CASSQTGTSGGPGDTQYF.

This clonotype was observed a handful of times. This chain links TRBV20-1 with TRBJ2-3, with D maybe TRBD2 (6 bases). The length of the CDR3 is 15 residues. Deletions cut 0 bases from V and 0 bases from J, with 10 bases between. Germline V gene data show CDR1 as DFQATT and CDR2 as SNEGSKA (reference sequence). DNA for the CDR3: TGCAGTGCTAGAGATCTTCTAGCGAGCACAGATACGCAGTATTTT. This sequence encodes CSARDLLASTDTQYF.

The rearrangement uses TRBV9 and TRBJ1-1; D gene unclear. The CDR3 runs 13 residues. Germline values: CDR1 SGDLS, CDR2 YYNGEE. V dropped 0 bases and J dropped 6 bases, with 9 bases sitting between them. The CDR3 is CASSVGTVPEAFF. DNA of the CDR3: TGTGCCAGCAGCGTAGGAACGGTTCCTGAAGCTTTCTTT. The full variable domain, with the rest looked up from reference TRBV9 and TRBJ1-1, is DSGVTQTPKHLITATGQRVTLRCSPRSGDLSVYWYQQSLDQGLQFLIQYYNGEERAKGNILERFSAQQFPDLHSELNLSSLELGDSALYFCASSVGTVPEAFFGQGTRLTVV.

In its sample, this clonotype was seen a few times. The V and J genes are TRBV27 and TRBJ1-1; possible D gene TRBD1, 6 bases. CDR1 is MNHEY, CDR2 SMNVEV, per germline (reference sequence). Deletions cut 3 bases from V and 4 bases from J, with 15 bases between. This CDR3 is 15 amino acids long. The CDR3 here is CASSLSGAWTTEAFF. CDR3 bases: TGTGCCAGCAGTTTGTCAGGGGCATGGACCACTGAAGCTTTCTTT.

J is TRBJ1-2 and V is TRBV5-4; 7 nucleotides agree with TRBD1. The germline gives CDR1 SGHNT, CDR2 YYREEE (reference sequence). Germline trimming cut 3 bases from V and 6 bases from J; bases unmatched to any gene: 11. The CDR3 is 15 residues long. DNA for the CDR3: TGTGCCAGCAGCTCCATCCTCACCGGGACAGATGGCTACACCTTC. Its protein is CASSSILTGTDGYTF.

This clonotype appeared a few times. The V and J genes are TRBV6-5 and TRBJ2-1; D not resolved. Germline V gene data show CDR1 as MNHEY and CDR2 as SVGAGI. The CDR3 extends over 13 amino acids. Trimming shortened V by 4 bases and J by 6 bases, and 10 bases separated the two germline ends. The DNA of the CDR3 is TGTGCCAGCAGTTCAGTCAAGGGCAATGAGCAGTTCTTC. Translating it yields CASSSVKGNEQFF.

This sequence joins TRBV20-1 and TRBJ2-1, with 7 bases identical to TRBD2. Germline trimming cut 0 bases from V and 6 bases from J; bases unmatched to any gene: 8. Germline values: CDR1 DFQATT, CDR2 SNEGSKA (reference sequence). CDR3 length equals 15 residues. The CDR3 reads CSARDIQRDSNEQFF. The CDR3 DNA reads TGCAGTGCTAGAGATATCCAGCGGGATAGCAATGAGCAGTTCTTC.